These T cell receptor beta chains were read from a single sample in a study of blood T cells in healthy people across ages. TCRdb reprocessed the 5' RACE reads via MiXCR and lists one record per CDR3 protein. The sample gives under 2,000,000 distinct CDR3 sequences, about 50% of which show up once; roughly 2% is in the top ten. Material for sequencing was blood. The receptors originated from a woman in her forties in good health. The CDR3 runs from the conserved cysteine through the conserved F or W. D genes are given only for firm matches. Part of the rows lack a size; the others show once, few, many or a class for expanded clones.

d_call,j_call,v_call,clone_size,cdr3_aa,cdr3_nt
-,TRBJ1-5,TRBV6-1,-,CASNSGAVDNQPQHF,TGTGCCAGCAACTCGGGGGCTGTTGACAATCAGCCCCAGCATTTT
-,TRBJ1-2,TRBV11-2,-,CASSLEWMGNYGYTF,TGTGCCAGCAGCTTGGAGTGGATGGGGAACTATGGCTACACCTTC
-,TRBJ1-2,TRBV11-2,-,CASSLDLAASNYGYTF,TGTGCCAGCAGCCTAGATTTAGCAGCCTCTAACTATGGCTACACCTTC
-,TRBJ2-2,TRBV27,-,CASSSGPRPNTGELFF,TGTGCCAGCAGTTCCGGGCCACGACCGAACACCGGGGAGCTGTTTTTT
-,TRBJ2-7,TRBV29-1,-,CSVAFNTYEQYF,TGCAGCGTTGCTTTTAACACCTACGAGCAGTACTTC
TRBD1,TRBJ2-7,TRBV20-1,once,CSARSISQGYNEQYF,TGCAGTGCTAGATCGATCTCACAGGGGTACAATGAGCAGTACTTC
-,TRBJ2-7,TRBV4-1,-,CASSQDLDQSYEQYF,TGCGCCAGCAGCCAAGATTTGGATCAATCCTACGAGCAGTACTTC
TRBD1,TRBJ2-3,TRBV24-1,few,CATSELRGQGATDTQYF,TGTGCCACCAGTGAACTAAGGGGACAGGGGGCAACAGATACGCAGTATTTT
-,TRBJ1-6,TRBV28,-,CASTGPGIYNPPLHF,TGTGCCAGCACAGGGCCGGGCATATATAATCCACCCCTCCACTTT
-,TRBJ2-1,TRBV6-5,-,CASSDSLRVDEQFF,TGTGCCAGCAGTGACTCGCTCCGGGTTGATGAGCAGTTCTTC
TRBD1,TRBJ2-5,TRBV5-1,-,CASSWAGGAPRETQYF,TGCGCCAGCAGCTGGGCAGGGGGCGCCCCAAGAGAGACCCAGTACTTC
TRBD1,TRBJ1-2,TRBV28,-,CASSFAGGKNYGYTF,TGTGCCAGCAGTTTCGCAGGGGGGAAGAACTATGGCTACACCTTC
-,TRBJ1-2,TRBV20-1,-,CSATETRGPGNYGYTF,TGCAGTGCTACGGAGACCCGGGGGCCGGGTAACTATGGCTACACCTTC
-,TRBJ2-5,TRBV15,few,CATSRGHTETQYF,TGTGCCACCAGCAGAGGACACACAGAGACCCAGTACTTC
-,TRBJ2-7,TRBV20-1,-,CSASASAYEQYF,TGCAGTGCTAGTGCTAGCGCATACGAGCAGTACTTC